The T cell receptor (beta chain) described here comes from a study of CD8+CD57+ T cells in acquired aplastic anemia (dated by TCRdb to the late 2010s). As for the study more broadly: DNA extracted from sorted CD4+ and CD8+ cells had a mean of approximately 3.3 ug, with a range of about 0.18 to 27.4 ug. CD8+CD57+ expansion was defined as a frequency above the mean frequency observed in healthy subjects.

Profiling of TCR beta VDJ combinations and CDR3 sequences used genomic DNA as the template. An Illumina HiSeq 2000 was used for TCR repertoire sequencing. In the paper's pipeline: Repertoires were assessed using TRBV/TRBJ rearrangement plots, CDR3 size and DJ length profiles, and Simpson's diversity index. The immunodominant clone was defined as the most abundant DNA sequence in deep sequencing data. CDR3 amino acid sequences were checked for sharing between subjects and were compared against published repertoires and the VDJdb database. Starting from the raw public reads, TCRdb applied fastp trimming at Q25, assembled clones with MiXCR and retained in-frame beta chains. Identical CDR3 protein sequences are pooled into one entry, listed with their most common genes and DNA. These V and J calls rely on TCRdb rather than the paper's analysis. For this sample there are roughly 500,000 distinct CDR3 sequences; around 33% appear just once. Less than 0.85% of the sample rests with the top ten.

For this clonotype: Its antigen is currently not known. A much larger clone lies a single base off, so this may be a read error.

Study-level results and caveats: Roughly 30 CD8+ CDR3 sequences were shared between patients and controls but appeared highly expressed in patients and within their immunodominant clones. CD8+ Simpson's diversity did not differ significantly between patients and healthy controls (P=0.060).

The patients picked for sequencing were ones in whom flow cytometry had shown an expansion of CD8+CD57+ cells. Every patient had severe acquired aplastic anemia, diagnosed using the International Study of Aplastic Anemia and Agranulocytosis and Camitta criteria. At the time blood was sampled, none of the patients had received any therapy. In this study, sorted CD4+ and CD8+ T cells from the blood of healthy subjects and of severe aplastic anemia patients had their TCR repertoires deep-sequenced. In the USA, patient enrollment took place under clinicaltrials.gov protocols 00001620, 01623167, 00001397, 00071045, 00081523 and 00961064. Ficoll-Paque density gradient centrifugation was used to isolate peripheral blood mononuclear cells. Before DNA was extracted, CD4+ and CD8+ T cells were sorted using either FACS or magnetic beads. Material: sorted CD4+, CD8+, or CD8+CD57+ T cells (not recorded which) from PBMCs. The receptor was derived from a human donor with aplastic anemia.

The bases are TGCGCCAGCAGCCGAGACCAGGTGGACAATGGCTACACCTTC. This gives the protein CASSRDQVDNGYTF. Here the chain combines TRBV5-1 and TRBJ1-2; matching of 5 bases hints at TRBD1 as the D gene. The CDR3 goes from the cysteine to the phenylalanine over 14 residues. The sequence is cut down to CDR3 DNA, 42 bases in frame from base 1. The germline V gene supplies CDR1 SGHRS and CDR2 YFSETQ. The trim is 4 bases for V and 6 bases for J, with a gap of 16 bases between the germline ends.